These 24 T cell receptor beta chains were sequenced from one sample in a study of control samples from healthy donors and cancer patients. Clones were read by immunoSEQ multiplex PCR, and TCRdb kept only the in-frame ones, dropping some. The sample lists roughly 50,000 clones, around 97% occurring once. What was sequenced was blood. Source of these receptors: a woman aged 30 to 39 in good health.

This clone was seen once. This chain connects TRBV29-1 to TRBJ1-1; 7 bases map to TRBD1. Germline loops: CDR1 SQVTM, CDR2 ANQGSEA. The J segment lost 0 bases and the V segment lost 3 bases, leaving 7 bases of the junction unmatched. The CDR3 is 15 amino acids. The DNA for the CDR3 is TGCAGCGTTGAGCCAACGGGACAGATGAACACTGAAGCTTTCTTT. This encodes CSVEPTGQMNTEAFF.

The J gene is TRBJ2-7, the V gene TRBV9; TRBD2 agrees at 7 bases. The germline V gene encodes CDR1 SGDLS and CDR2 YYNGEE. V lost 0 bases to trimming and J lost 4 bases; unmatched junction nucleotides: 7. This CDR3 spans 15 amino acids. The CDR3 DNA reads TGTGCCAGCAGCGTAGACCCTAGCGGAGTATACGAGCAGTACTTC. Amino acid sequence: CASSVDPSGVYEQYF.

About this clone itself: Because the CDR3's place on the DNA is in doubt, the DNA is left out and the CDR3 is given as listed by TCRdb. V and J are TRBV28 and TRBJ2-1; TRBD2 is taken as the D call from the table, unchecked against the DNA. Germline CDR1 and CDR2: MDHEN and SYDVKM. The CDR3 totals 17 residues, both ends included. CDR3 residues: CASSWASGSQAYNEQLF.

The chain uses TRBV19 and TRBJ2-7; the D is unclear. The CDR3 has 14 amino acids. CDR1 is LNHDA and CDR2 is SQIVND in the germline V gene (reference sequence). V was clipped by 4 bases and J by 5 bases, with 15 bases between them. The CDR3 spells CASSNGSHFHEQYF. The DNA of the CDR3 is TGTGCCAGTAGTAATGGGTCCCATTTCCACGAGCAGTACTTC.

The chain carries TRBV7-9 and TRBJ2-1; D is perhaps TRBD2 (6 bases). The germline gives CDR1 SEHNR, CDR2 FQNEAQ (reference sequence). Trimming removed 5 bases at V and 6 bases at J, with 14 bases between. The CDR3 loop spans 14 amino acids. CDR3 DNA sequence: TGTGCCAGCAGCAAACCGGGACTTCCCAATGAGCAGTTCTTC. Translated: CASSKPGLPNEQFF.

The V call is TRBV11-2, the J call TRBJ2-7; D is unresolved. CDR1 and CDR2 from the germline V gene are SGHAT and FQNNGV. The CDR3 loop spans 15 amino acids. V was pared by 1 base and J by 2 bases, with 12 bases between. The CDR3 region is CASSLGAGRTYEQYF. CDR3 sequence (DNA): TGTGCCAGCAGCTTAGGGGCCGGTCGTACCTACGAGCAGTACTTC. Full variable domain (missing parts from reference TRBV11-2 and TRBJ2-7): EAGVAQSPRYKIIEKRQSVAFWCNPISGHATLYWYQQILGQGPKLLIQFQNNGVVDDSQLPKDRFSAERLKGVDSTLKIQPAKLEDSAVYLCASSLGAGRTYEQYFGPGTRLTVT.

The rearrangement uses TRBV2 and TRBJ2-2, with TRBD1 identical over 9 bases. Germline CDR1 SNHLY, CDR2 FYNNEI. J gave up 6 bases and V 8 bases, and 7 bases lay outside the gene matches. The CDR3 runs 14 residues. CDR3 residues: CASQGQGGSGELFF. The CDR3 region has the DNA TGTGCCAGCCAGGGACAGGGTGGTTCCGGGGAGCTGTTTTTT.

Concerning this clone: The same CDR3 is also encoded by other DNA sequences in this sample. The J gene is TRBJ2-7, the V gene TRBV20-1, with no clear D. CDR3 size: 11 residues. Between the trimmed V and J ends, which lost 0 bases and 2 bases, there was a span of 2 bases. Germline V gene sequence: CDR1 DFQATT, CDR2 SNEGSKA (reference sequence). DNA of the CDR3: TGCAGTGCTAGAGACCCCTACGAGCAGTACTTC. It is translated as CSARDPYEQYF.

The chain uses TRBV11-2 and TRBJ2-3; D gene ambiguous. Germline loops: CDR1 SGHAT, CDR2 FQNNGV. The CDR3 has 14 residues. V was pared by 0 bases and J by 1 base, with 5 bases between. In DNA, the CDR3 is TGTGCCAGCAGCTTAGATCCGGGCACAGATACGCAGTATTTT. Translation gives CASSLDPGTDTQYF. The variable domain in full, with the rest retrieved from reference TRBV11-2 and TRBJ2-3, is EAGVAQSPRYKIIEKRQSVAFWCNPISGHATLYWYQQILGQGPKLLIQFQNNGVVDDSQLPKDRFSAERLKGVDSTLKIQPAKLEDSAVYLCASSLDPGTDTQYFGPGTRLTVL.

The chain links TRBV28 to TRBJ1-6; 9 bases match TRBD1. The ends lost 6 bases at V and 5 bases at J; junction bases unmatched: 5. The CDR3 is 15 amino acids. The germline V gene encodes CDR1 MDHEN and CDR2 SYDVKM. The CDR3 nucleotides read TGTGCCAGCAGGGGGGACAGGGCGAATAATTCACCCCTCCACTTT. Translation gives CASRGDRANNSPLHF.

The chain carries TRBV18 and TRBJ2-3; no clear D gene. Germline V gene lookup returns CDR1 KGHSH and CDR2 LQKENI. Trimming left V 4 bases short and J 1 base short, with 9 bases between. The CDR3 spans 14 residues. CDR3 DNA: TGTGCCAGCTCACTGAATGCAGGCACAGATACGCAGTATTTT. Translating it yields CASSLNAGTDTQYF.

A single count supports this clone. The chain employs TRBV28 and TRBJ2-7; 9 bases are shared with TRBD1. The germline CDR1 and CDR2 sequences are MDHEN and SYDVKM. Trimming at V came to 6 bases and at J to 6 bases, leaving 12 bases not matched to a gene. There are 15 residues in the CDR3. CDR3 in amino acids: CASRANFGTGSEQYF. In DNA, the CDR3 is TGTGCCAGCAGGGCGAATTTTGGGACAGGGAGCGAGCAGTACTTC.

The chain employs TRBV11-2 and TRBJ2-1; no clear D. Germline V gene lookup returns CDR1 SGHAT and CDR2 FQNNGV. The CDR3 is 12 residues long. The V end lost 1 base, the J end lost 6 bases, and 4 bases lay between the germline ends. CDR3 DNA sequence: TGTGCCAGCAGCTTAGTAGGCAATGAGCAGTTCTTC. This codes for CASSLVGNEQFF.

The rearrangement joins TRBV15 to TRBJ2-2, with D maybe TRBD1 (6 bases). Per the germline V gene, CDR1 is LNHNV and CDR2 is YYDKDF (reference sequence). CDR3 length: 17 residues. The V gene lost 8 bases and the J gene lost 2 bases, with 21 bases spanning the gap. CDR3 amino acids: CATRPALQGPNTGELFF. The CDR3 DNA reads TGTGCCACCCGACCCGCCCTCCAGGGGCCAAACACCGGGGAGCTGTTTTTT.

The sample holds one count of this clone. The CDR3 DNA reads TGCGCCAGCAGCTTGGGGGATAGGACCTACGAGCAGTACTTC. The encoded protein is CASSLGDRTYEQYF. The rearrangement uses TRBV5-1 and TRBJ2-7, with unresolved D. Germline V gene data show CDR1 as SGHRS and CDR2 as YFSETQ. V dropped 0 bases and J dropped 2 bases, with 9 bases sitting between them. The CDR3 totals 14 residues.

The V call is TRBV3-1 (or the pseudogene TRBV3-2), the J call TRBJ1-6, with 9 bases that match TRBD1. V gave up 6 bases and J gave up 10 bases; unmatched junction bases: 10. Looked up from germline, CDR1 is LGHDT and CDR2 is YNNKEL (reference sequence). There are 15 residues in the CDR3. The CDR3 reads CASRLQGASGSPLHF. The CDR3 coding sequence is TGTGCCAGCAGACTACAGGGGGCTTCTGGCTCACCCCTCCACTTT.

J is TRBJ2-3 and V is TRBV2, with D possibly being TRBD2 (6 bases). The CDR3 contains 16 residues. Germline CDR1 is SNHLY and CDR2 is FYNNEI. Trimming stripped 3 bases from V and 0 bases from J, with 13 bases between. CDR3 sequence: CASSDDGLTSTDTQYF. In DNA form, the CDR3 reads TGTGCCAGCAGTGATGACGGACTAACTAGCACAGATACGCAGTATTTT.

V gene TRBV7-6 combines with J gene TRBJ2-7, with 8 bases that match TRBD1. The trim removed 1 base at V and 1 base at J, leaving 3 bases unmatched. Germline lookup yields CDR1 SGHVS and CDR2 FNYEAQ. The CDR3 extends over 15 amino acids. For the CDR3, the DNA is TGTGCCAGCAGCTTAGAGACAGGGGATTCCTACGAGCAGTACTTC. Amino acids: CASSLETGDSYEQYF.

This chain joins TRBV19 and TRBJ2-3, with D perhaps TRBD1 (5 bases). The CDR3 runs to 14 residues. Germline V gene data show CDR1 as LNHDA and CDR2 as SQIVND (reference sequence). Trimming removed 3 bases at V and 4 bases at J, with 11 bases between. CDR3 bases: TGTGCCAGTAGTATTGCGCCCAGGGCAGATACGCAGTATTTT. It encodes CASSIAPRADTQYF. The whole variable domain, filled in from reference TRBV19 and TRBJ2-3, reads DGGITQSPKYLFRKEGQNVTLSCEQNLNHDAMYWYRQDPGQGLRLIYYSQIVNDFQKGDIAEGYSVSREKKESFPLTVTSAQKNPTAFYLCASSIAPRADTQYFGPGTRLTVL.

The rearrangement uses TRBV19 and TRBJ2-5; 7 bases map to TRBD1. Germline V gene sequence: CDR1 LNHDA, CDR2 SQIVND (reference sequence). The CDR3 runs 13 residues. Trimming cost V 3 bases and J 5 bases; bases outside gene matches: 3. CDR3 bases: TGTGCCAGTAGTATGCGACAGGGTGAGACCCAGTACTTC. Translation: CASSMRQGETQYF.

This rearrangement joins TRBV7-2 to TRBJ2-1; no firm D call. CDR1 SGHTA and CDR2 FQGNSA come from the germline V gene. Deletions cut 5 bases from V and 4 bases from J, with 12 bases between. This CDR3 contains 14 residues. CDR3 protein: CASSHLDRYNEQFF. The CDR3 nucleotides read TGTGCCAGCAGCCACCTTGACCGTTACAATGAGCAGTTCTTC.

The chain couples TRBV28 to TRBJ2-7; TRBD1 matches at 9 bases. The CDR3 length is 15 residues. Germline lookup yields CDR1 MDHEN and CDR2 SYDVKM. The junction had 7 bases not matched to a gene; V was cut back by 3 bases and J by 4 bases. The CDR3 sequence is CASSLWTGALYEQYF. CDR3 coding DNA: TGTGCCAGCAGTTTGTGGACAGGGGCGTTGTACGAGCAGTACTTC.

In DNA, the CDR3 is TGTGCCAGCAGTTCATCGGGACGGAGCTACGAGCAGTACTTC. This sequence encodes CASSSSGRSYEQYF. V is TRBV6-5 and J is TRBJ2-7; D could derive from TRBD1 or TRBD2 (5 bases each). The germline gives CDR1 MNHEY, CDR2 SVGAGI. There are 14 residues in the CDR3. V lost 4 bases to trimming and J lost 3 bases, with 13 bases between them.

This clone was seen once. The V and J genes are TRBV2 and TRBJ2-1, with D maybe TRBD2 (5 bases). V was pared by 0 bases and J by 8 bases, with 5 bases between. CDR3 length equals 12 residues. Germline V lookup: CDR1 SNHLY, CDR2 FYNNEI. Written as DNA, the CDR3 is TGTGCCAGCAGTGAAGCCGGGGATGAGCAGTTCTTC. Translating it yields CASSEAGDEQFF. The whole variable domain, filled in from reference TRBV2 and TRBJ2-1, reads EPEVTQTPSHQVTQMGQEVILRCVPISNHLYFYWYRQILGQKVEFLVSFYNNEISEKSEIFDDQFSVERPDGSNFTLKIRSTKLEDSAMYFCASSEAGDEQFFGPGTRLTVL.